A selection of T cell receptor beta chains follows, all from one sample in a study of blood T cell repertoires in COVID-19. Produced via immunoSEQ multiplex PCR; TCRdb's table is partial and in-frame only. The sample includes around 92,000 clones, 74% seen only once; the top ten take roughly 3.9%. Sequences were obtained from peripheral blood. These receptors originate from a man between 65 and 79 years old with COVID-19, enrolled during active disease. Both conserved end residues are part of each CDR3. A D gene is named only where the DNA matches it firmly. Size is omitted from some rows. Given values are once, few, many or a class for expanded clones.

>TRBV11-2|TRBJ2-1|TRBD2|many
CASSLAPAGAYNEQFF
TGTGCCAGCAGCTTAGCCCCAGCGGGAGCCTACAATGAGCAGTTCTTC
>TRBV7-6|TRBJ2-7|NA|few
CASSQDTRSEQYF
TGTGCCAGCAGCCAGGACACCCGTAGCGAGCAGTACTTC
>TRBV2|TRBJ2-3|NA|NA
CASLRSVSTDTQYF
TGTGCCAGCCTCCGTAGTGTTAGCACAGATACGCAGTATTTT
>TRBV25-1|TRBJ2-7|TRBD2|few
CASSKTAGSGSSREQYF
TGTGCCAGCAGTAAAACAGCTGGGAGCGGGAGTTCGAGAGAGCAGTACTTC
>TRBV15|TRBJ2-7|TRBD1|NA
CATSRVQGDYEQYF
TGTGCCACCAGCAGAGTGCAGGGGGACTACGAGCAGTACTTC
>TRBV28|TRBJ1-1|TRBD1|NA
CASSLPRTGGRTEAFF
TGTGCCAGCAGTCTACCTCGGACAGGGGGCCGCACTGAAGCTTTCTTT
>TRBV19|TRBJ2-2|NA|few
CASNTDITGELFF
TGTGCCAGTAACACAGATATCACCGGGGAGCTGTTTTTT
>TRBV18|TRBJ2-2|TRBD2|NA
CASSKFSGGPDTGELFF
TGTGCCAGCTCAAAATTTAGCGGGGGTCCGGACACCGGGGAGCTGTTTTTT
>TRBV3-1/TRBV3-2|TRBJ1-2|NA|NA
CASSQVLTAHGYTF
TGTGCCAGCAGCCAAGTCCTGACAGCTCATGGCTACACCTTC
>TRBV5-4|TRBJ2-5|TRBD2|NA
CASSLREAETQYF
TGTGCCAGCAGCTTGCGGGAGGCAGAGACCCAGTACTTC
>TRBV2|TRBJ2-3|NA|NA
CASSEGLRGTDTQYF
TGTGCCAGCAGCGAGGGACTTAGAGGCACAGATACGCAGTATTTT
>TRBV5-4|TRBJ2-3|NA|NA
CASSLELVQGPTDTQYF
TGTGCCAGCAGCCTAGAACTAGTCCAGGGGCCTACAGATACGCAGTATTTT
>TRBV5-1|TRBJ2-3|NA|NA
CASSLAGSDTQYF
TGCGCCAGCAGCTTGGCCGGGTCCGATACGCAGTATTTT
>TRBV19|TRBJ2-7|TRBD2|NA
CASSMGRTSYSYEQYF
TGTGCCAGTAGTATGGGGAGGACTAGCTACTCCTACGAGCAGTACTTC
>TRBV28|TRBJ2-7|NA|NA
CASSFGGESYEQYF
TGTGCCAGCAGTTTTGGTGGAGAATCCTACGAGCAGTACTTC
>TRBV4-2|TRBJ1-1|TRBD1|NA
CASSQLTGGRNTEAFF
TGTGCCAGCAGCCAGTTAACAGGGGGCCGGAACACTGAAGCTTTCTTT